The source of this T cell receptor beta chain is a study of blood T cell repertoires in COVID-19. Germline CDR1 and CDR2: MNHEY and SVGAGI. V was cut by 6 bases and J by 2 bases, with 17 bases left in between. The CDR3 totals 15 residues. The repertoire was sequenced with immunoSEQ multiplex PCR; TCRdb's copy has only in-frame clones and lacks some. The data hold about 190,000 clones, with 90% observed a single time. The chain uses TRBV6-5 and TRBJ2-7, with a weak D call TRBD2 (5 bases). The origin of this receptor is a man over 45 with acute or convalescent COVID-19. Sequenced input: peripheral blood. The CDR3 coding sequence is TGTGCCAGCAGCTACCTCCGGGGAGCAACCTACGAGCAGTACTTC. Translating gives CASSYLRGATYEQYF.